The present T cell receptor beta chain was sequenced within a study of T cell responses to AZD1222 COVID-19 vaccine (dated by TCRdb to the early 2020s). Context from the whole study: Because spike-specific TCR depth and breadth did not differ between the two schedules, AZD1222 recipients who got a second dose at roughly 4 weeks were pooled with those who got a second dose at roughly 12 weeks. A total of 233 trial participants underwent TCR sequencing, of whom roughly 210 received two doses of AZD1222 and 26 received two doses of the MenACWY control vaccine. Trial participants were enrolled by age into 18-55, 56-69 and 70-plus year subgroups, with around 140, 26 and 57 TCR-sequenced participants respectively.

The CDR3 regions of human TCRbeta chains were subjected to immunosequencing. The study's processing was this. TCRs in the repertoires were compared against a reference library of SARS-CoV-2-specific TCRs that had been generated with the MIRA antigen-specificity platform. Breadth was defined as the fraction of unique TCRs that were SARS-CoV-2-associated, and depth was defined as the fraction of total T cells that were SARS-CoV-2-associated. Each spike-specific TCR was assigned to its reactive spike region and to a CD4 or CD8 class using the MIRA data. Log10-transformed breadth and depth values were compared by one-way ANOVA with Sidak's multiple comparisons tests. Sourced from immuneACCESS, this table was stored by TCRdb with only in-frame sequences that have V and J called. A share of the clones is absent; for the studies checked, an unresolved V gene accounts for under half, and the remainder has no known explanation. V and J calls and clone size are copied from that table; D and trimming were computed from the DNA. The sample yields roughly 96,000 clones; roughly 90% were counted once. Together, the top ten hold about 25% of the sample.

Explained via the paper, the time point label denotes: baseline before first vaccination. Samples from vaccinated people were obtained from the UK trials COV001 and COV002, which included a single-blind randomized controlled phase 2/3 trial of AZD1222 (ChAdOx1 nCoV-19) in healthy adults. Trial participant PBMC samples were collected at day 0 and day 28 after the second dose for TCRbeta chain sequencing. What the work shows at the level of the full study, not this receptor alone: After two AZD1222 doses, both the breadth and the depth of spike-specific TCRs were significantly higher than at day 0 and than in MenACWY recipients. Participants were mostly white British and included more females than males, and it was suggested by the authors that clonal diversity may have been underestimated. Vaccine-associated CD4 TCRs spanned the whole spike protein, with dominant responses in regions 160-218 and 743-854. The 56-69-year group was small, and its depth increase did not reach significance, likely because of low power. Conclusions about previously exposed vaccinees are limited because only five to seven AZD1222 recipients were SARS-CoV-2 seropositive at baseline. Reportedly, close to half of the unique spike-specific TCRs recognized epitopes lying outside the regions that are mutated in the B.1.351 and B.1.1.7 variants. Because no day 14 peak-response samples were available, repertoires were characterized only after the peak T cell response.

A word on this clone: This clone's antigen is unknown. No much larger clone is present one base from it, and per-base qualities are unavailable.

Sequenced material: peripheral blood, taken on day 0 of AZD1222 vaccination. This sequence was found in an adult in good health.

CDR3 reads: CATTAGTSGYNEQFF. The sequence in DNA is TGTGCCACCACAGCCGGGACTAGCGGTTACAATGAGCAGTTCTTC. This chain joins TRBV27 to TRBJ2-1, and TRBD2 matches 11 of the central bases. Germline trimming: 10 bases from V, 4 bases from J; junction bases outside gene matches: 9. Reading the germline V gene (reference sequence) gives CDR1 MNHEY and CDR2 SMNVEV. Taken from cysteine to phenylalanine, the CDR3 has 15 residues. This entry keeps only the CDR3 DNA: 45 bases, framed from base 1.